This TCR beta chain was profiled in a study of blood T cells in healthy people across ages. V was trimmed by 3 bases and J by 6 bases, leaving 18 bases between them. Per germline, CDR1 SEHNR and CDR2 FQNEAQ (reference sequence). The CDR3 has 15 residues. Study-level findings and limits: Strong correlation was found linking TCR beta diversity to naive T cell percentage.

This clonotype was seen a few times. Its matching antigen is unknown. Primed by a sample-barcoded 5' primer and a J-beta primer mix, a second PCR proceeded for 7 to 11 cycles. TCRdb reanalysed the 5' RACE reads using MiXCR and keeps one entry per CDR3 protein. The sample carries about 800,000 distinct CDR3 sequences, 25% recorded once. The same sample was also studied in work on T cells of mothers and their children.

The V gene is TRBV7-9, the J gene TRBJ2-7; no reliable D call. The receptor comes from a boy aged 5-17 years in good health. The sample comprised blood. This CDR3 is CASSLAAPPVGEQYF. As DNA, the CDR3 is TGTGCCAGCAGCTTGGCGGCCCCTCCCGTGGGCGAGCAGTACTTC.